The subject of this entry is one T cell receptor (beta chain). Its antigen remains unknown. The sample belongs to a study of CD8+ T cells in alopecia areata. Findings and caveats of the study: The presence of one nonresponder keeps the tie between baseline CD8+ expansion and response uncertain.

Treatment meaning: oral pan-JAK inhibitor, 5-10 mg twice daily. In alopecia areata patients, both lesional scalp punch biopsies and peripheral blood were collected. cDNA reverse transcribed from extracted RNA served as the sequencing template. The protocol was immunoSEQ multiplex PCR, while the TCRdb copy is restricted to in-frame clones and leaves out a portion. The profile shows roughly 4,300 clones, 63% of them singletons. The CDR3 is made up of 16 amino acids. V lost 3 bases to trimming and J lost 8 bases; unmatched junction nucleotides: 12. This clonotype originated in a human donor with alopecia areata. The genes are TRBV23-1 and TRBJ2-1, with 8 bases lining up with TRBD1. TRBV23-1 belongs to the ORF category, with a function that is uncertain. Here the sequenced sample was skin, taken at week 4, from a patient treated with tofacitinib. The DNA for the CDR3 is TGCGCCAGCAGTCAGCCAAGGACAGGGAAAATGGATGAGCAGTTCTTC. This translates into CASSQPRTGKMDEQFF.